This is a list of T cell receptor beta chains from one sample in a study of OX40 agonist ivuxolimab in advanced cancers. The repertoire was sequenced with immunoSEQ multiplex PCR; TCRdb's copy has only in-frame clones and lacks some. The data contain about 100,000 clones, around 91% of them singletons. This specimen consisted of CD4+ or CD8+ T cells sorted from blood, obtained in a trial of the OX40 agonist ivuxolimab. These receptors were obtained from an adult with an advanced solid tumor such as melanoma, head and neck, liver or kidney cancer. Each CDR3 is given with its conserved first and last residue. A D gene is named only where the DNA matches it firmly. Not all rows give a size; the values are once, few, many and, for expanded clones, a class.

TRBD2 . TRBJ2-7 TRBV7-8 TGTGCCAGCGGAGAACGGATAGCGGGAGTTTCCTACGAGCAGTACTTC CASGERIAGVSYEQYF
. once TRBJ1-1 TRBV6-6 TGTGCCAGCAGCGCCCGGGTGGGTGGCACTGAAGCTTTCTTT CASSARVGGTEAFF
TRBD1 . TRBJ1-1 TRBV19 TGTGCCAGTAGTATGGGCACCCGGACAGGGGGCACTGAAGCTTTCTTT CASSMGTRTGGTEAFF
. . TRBJ2-3 TRBV5-4 TGTGCCAGCAGCCAGGTTGGGACTGGGGCGAATACGCAGTATTTT CASSQVGTGANTQYF
TRBD2 . TRBJ2-1 TRBV7-2 TGTGCCAGCAGCTTCGATCTAGCGGGAGCCTACAATGAGCAGTTCTTC CASSFDLAGAYNEQFF
. medium-sized TRBJ1-1 TRBV5-1 TGCGCCAGCAGCTTGACACTGAACACTGAAGCTTTCTTT CASSLTLNTEAFF
. . TRBJ1-4 TRBV30 TGTGCCTGGGACCCTCGAGCCCATGAAAAACTGTTTTTT CAWDPRAHEKLFF
. . TRBJ2-2 TRBV7-7 TGTGCTAGCAGTGACGGGGCCTTAAACACCGGGGAGCTGTTTTTT CASSDGALNTGELFF
TRBD1 . TRBJ2-2 TRBV19 TGTGCCAGTAGACTCGACAGGGACACCGGGGAGCTGTTTTTT CASRLDRDTGELFF
TRBD1 . TRBJ2-2 TRBV7-2 TGTGCCAGCAGGCCCGCTGGGACAGGGAACACCGGGGAGCTGTTTTTT CASRPAGTGNTGELFF
TRBD2 . TRBJ2-1 TRBV4-2 TGTGCCAGCAGCCAAAAGGGACTAGTCTACAATGAGCAGTTCTTC CASSQKGLVYNEQFF
. . TRBJ1-2 TRBV30 TGTGCCTGGAGTACGGGGGTCTATGGCTACACCTTC CAWSTGVYGYTF
TRBD2 . TRBJ2-2 TRBV4-2 TGTGCCAGCAGCCAAGATGGGCCGACCCCGGGGCTAGCGGGAGCCGGGAGCACCGGGGAGCTGTTTTTT CASSQDGPTPGLAGAGSTGELFF
. . TRBJ1-3 TRBV7-5 TGTGCCAGAAGCTTTGGCTTACGGTCTGGAAACACCATATATTTT CARSFGLRSGNTIYF
TRBD1 . TRBJ1-1 TRBV2 TGTGCCAGCAGTCGACAGGGCGTGAACACTGAAGCTTTCTTT CASSRQGVNTEAFF
. . TRBJ2-1 TRBV11-3 TGTGCCAGCAGCCTCAGCCTGGGGGGATTTTTAGGAGAGCAGTTCTTC CASSLSLGGFLGEQFF
. . TRBJ2-7 TRBV6-5 TGTGCCAGCAGTTACCGTTATGGGACTTCCTACGAGCAGTACTTC CASSYRYGTSYEQYF
TRBD1 . TRBJ1-5 TRBV6-1 TGTGCCAGCAGCGCCGGGACAGGGAGCAATCAGCCCCAGCATTTT CASSAGTGSNQPQHF
TRBD1 . TRBJ1-2 TRBV7-2 TGTGCCAGCAGCTTAGCGTCAGGGGGTGACCATGGCTACACCTTC CASSLASGGDHGYTF
. . TRBJ1-1 TRBV7-9 TGTGCCAGCAGCGCACAGGGCTACACTGAAGCTTTCTTT CASSAQGYTEAFF
. . TRBJ1-1 TRBV11-3 TGTGCCAGCAGCTTGGACCGAAACACTGAAGCTTTCTTT CASSLDRNTEAFF
. . TRBJ1-2 TRBV19 TGTGCCAGTAGTATACGCAGGGAGGGAGGCTACACCTTC CASSIRREGGYTF
. . TRBJ2-5 TRBV6-1 TGTGCCAGCAGTGAAGCCTACCCCCAAGAGACCCAGTACTTC CASSEAYPQETQYF
. once TRBJ2-2 TRBV13 TGTGCCAGCAGCTTAGCACGGTACAGGCCCGGGGAGCTGTTTTTT CASSLARYRPGELFF
TRBD2 . TRBJ2-1 TRBV4-3 TGCGCCAGCAGCCCTGTGTTAGCGGGAGCCGGGAATGAGCAGTTCTTC CASSPVLAGAGNEQFF
. . TRBJ2-1 TRBV7-8 TGTGCCAGCAGCCTGAGATGGGTTGAGCAGTTCTTC CASSLRWVEQFF
. . TRBJ2-3 TRBV11-2 TGTGCCAGCAGCTCTTTAAGGGGTTATGAAGATACGCAGTATTTT CASSSLRGYEDTQYF
TRBD1 once TRBJ1-2 TRBV6-5 TGTGCCAGCAGTCGCGGGACAGTTAACTATGGCTACACCTTC CASSRGTVNYGYTF
TRBD2 once TRBJ2-1 TRBV4-1 TGCGCCAGCAGCCGCATGCCCACTGGGGGAGGGCCTAATGAGCAGTTCTTC CASSRMPTGGGPNEQFF
. . TRBJ2-4 TRBV27 TGTGCCAGCAGTTTCCACGGGACTTCCGATAAGATAGCCAAAAACATTCAGTACTTC CASSFHGTSDKIAKNIQYF
TRBD2 . TRBJ2-1 TRBV29-1 TGCAGCGTTGTGGAGCGGGAGTCTTACAATGAGCAGTTCTTC CSVVERESYNEQFF
. . TRBJ2-2 TRBV7-8 TGTGCCAGCAGCTTATCGAGGGGCGCGAACACCGGGGAGCTGTTTTTT CASSLSRGANTGELFF
. few TRBJ2-2 TRBV9 TGTGCCAGCAGCGCCGATGTGGCCGGGGAGCTGTTTTTT CASSADVAGELFF
TRBD1 . TRBJ1-2 TRBV5-4 TGTGCCAGCAGCTTGAACGCCGGACAGGGTGACTATGGCTACACCTTC CASSLNAGQGDYGYTF
. . TRBJ2-2 TRBV11-3 TGTGCCAGCAGCCAAGCATGGGGCGGAGGGCCCAGCTCATCCGGGGAGCTGTTTTTT CASSQAWGGGPSSSGELFF
TRBD1 . TRBJ1-5 TRBV27 TGTGCCAGCGGTGGACAGGTTGGCAATCAGCCCCAGCATTTT CASGGQVGNQPQHF
. . TRBJ1-4 TRBV29-1 TGCAGCGTTGGGGGGAGGGGCGGTGAAAAACTGTTTTTT CSVGGRGGEKLFF
. . TRBJ2-3 TRBV9 TGTGCCAGCAGCGCGCTCGGGTTTACAGATACGCAGTATTTT CASSALGFTDTQYF
. . TRBJ1-3 TRBV30 TGTGCCTGGAGTAAGGGGGGATCTGGAAACACCATATATTTT CAWSKGGSGNTIYF
. . TRBJ2-1 TRBV11-3 TGTGCCAGCAGGACTGGGAAAGGAGGCAATGAGCAGTTCTTC CASRTGKGGNEQFF
. few TRBJ1-2 TRBV19 TGTGCCACCAAGGAGGGCGAGCACTATGGCTACACCTTC CATKEGEHYGYTF
TRBD1 many TRBJ1-2 TRBV30 TGTGCCTGGAGTCGGGACAGGGGAAGATATGGCTACACCTTC CAWSRDRGRYGYTF